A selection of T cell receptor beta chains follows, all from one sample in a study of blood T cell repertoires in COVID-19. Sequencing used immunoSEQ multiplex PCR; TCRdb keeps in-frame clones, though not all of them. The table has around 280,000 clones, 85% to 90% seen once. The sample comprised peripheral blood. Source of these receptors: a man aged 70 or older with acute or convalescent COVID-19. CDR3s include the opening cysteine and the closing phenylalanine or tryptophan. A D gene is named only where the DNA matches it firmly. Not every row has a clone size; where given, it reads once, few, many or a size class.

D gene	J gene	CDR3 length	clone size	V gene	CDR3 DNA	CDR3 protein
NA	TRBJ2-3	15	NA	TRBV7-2	TGTGCCAGCAGCCTTACAAGGGACTTTTCAGATACGCAGTATTTT	CASSLTRDFSDTQYF
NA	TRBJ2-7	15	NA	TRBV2	TGTGCCAGCAGTGAACAACTGGGCCAAACCTACGAGCAGTACTTC	CASSEQLGQTYEQYF
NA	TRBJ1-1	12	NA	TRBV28	TGTGCCAGCATTTCAAAGCACACTGAAGCTTTCTTT	CASISKHTEAFF
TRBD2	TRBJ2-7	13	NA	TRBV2	TGTGCCAGCACAGGGCTCTCGGGGGGAGAGCAGTACTTC	CASTGLSGGEQYF
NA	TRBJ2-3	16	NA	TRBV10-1	TGCGCCAGCTCGCCCGGCAGGTCTATTAGCACAGATACGCAGTATTTT	CASSPGRSISTDTQYF
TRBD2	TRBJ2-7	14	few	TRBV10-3	TGTGCCATCAGTGGGGGGTCTAGCGGGTACGAGCAGTACTTC	CAISGGSSGYEQYF
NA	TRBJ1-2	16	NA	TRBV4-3	TGCGCCAGCAGCCCCTCTGGCGGAGCATCTAACTATGGCTACACCTTC	CASSPSGGASNYGYTF
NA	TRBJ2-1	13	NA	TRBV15	TGTGCCACCAGCAGAGAAAGGGGGATTGAGCAGTTCTTC	CATSRERGIEQFF
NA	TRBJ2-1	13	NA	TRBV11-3	TGTGCCAGCAGCTTAACGGGGGGCCGTGTGCAGTTCTTC	CASSLTGGRVQFF
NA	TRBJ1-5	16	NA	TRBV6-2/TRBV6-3	TGTGCCAGCAGTTACGGTACGGGGCGGGGTGATCAGCCCCAGCATTTT	CASSYGTGRGDQPQHF
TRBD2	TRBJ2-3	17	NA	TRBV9	TGTGCCAGCAGCGCGGGACTAGCGGGGGGGCGGACAGATACGCAGTATTTT	CASSAGLAGGRTDTQYF
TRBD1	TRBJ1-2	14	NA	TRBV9	TGTGCCAGCAGCTCCCGGGACAGGGGTTCAGCCTACACCTTC	CASSSRDRGSAYTF
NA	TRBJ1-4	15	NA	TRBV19	TGTGCCAGTAGTCCCACGGGCAGGGCGGATGAAAAACTGTTTTTT	CASSPTGRADEKLFF
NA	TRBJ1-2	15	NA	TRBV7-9	TGTGCCAGCAGCTTAGGTCAGGGAGGCAACTATGGCTACACCTTC	CASSLGQGGNYGYTF
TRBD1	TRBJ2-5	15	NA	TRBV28	TGTGCCAGCAGTCCGGCTTCCGACAGGGTTAAGACCCAGTACTTC	CASSPASDRVKTQYF
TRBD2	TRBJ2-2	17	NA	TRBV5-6	TGTGCCAGCAGCCCCAGTACTAGCGGGGGTAACACCGGGGAGCTGTTTTTT	CASSPSTSGGNTGELFF
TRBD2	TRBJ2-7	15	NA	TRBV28	TGTGCCAGCAGCCGCGGGGATAGCGGGACTGGCGAGCAGTACTTC	CASSRGDSGTGEQYF
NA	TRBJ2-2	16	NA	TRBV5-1	TGCGCCAGCAGCTTACGCCAGGGGAATGGGGCCGGGGAGCTGTTTTTT	CASSLRQGNGAGELFF
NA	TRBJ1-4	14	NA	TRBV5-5	TGTGCCAGCAGCTTGGACGGCCAGGGCCAAAAACTGTTTTTT	CASSLDGQGQKLFF
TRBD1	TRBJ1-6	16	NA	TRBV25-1	TGTGCCAGCAGGGACAGGGGAAGTGTGGGTAATTCACCCCTCCACTTT	CASRDRGSVGNSPLHF
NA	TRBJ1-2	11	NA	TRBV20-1	TGCAGTGCCTCAAGTCTAAGTGGCTACACCTTC	CSASSLSGYTF
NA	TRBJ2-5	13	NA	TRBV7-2	TGTGCCAGCAGCTTGGGCTCACAAGAGACCCAGTACTTC	CASSLGSQETQYF
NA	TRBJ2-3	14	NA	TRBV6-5	TGTGCCAGTAATCCGGGACACCACACAGATACGCAGTATTTT	CASNPGHHTDTQYF
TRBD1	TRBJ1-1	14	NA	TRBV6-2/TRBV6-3	TGTGCCAGCAGTTCCCTCCCAGGGGGAACTGAAGCTTTCTTT	CASSSLPGGTEAFF
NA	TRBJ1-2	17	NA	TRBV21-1	TGTGCCAGCAGCAAAGTTACCAGGGGGCGGCTCAACTATGGCTACACCTTC	CASSKVTRGRLNYGYTF
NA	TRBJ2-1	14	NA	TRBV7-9	TGTGCCAGCAGCTGGAACGGAGGGTCGAGTGAGCAGTTCTTC	CASSWNGGSSEQFF
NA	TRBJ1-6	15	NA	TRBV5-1	TGCGCCAGCAGCTTAGAAGGGGGAAGCAATTCACCCCTCCACTTT	CASSLEGGSNSPLHF
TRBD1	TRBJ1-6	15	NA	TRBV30	TGTGCCTGGAGTGTCCCCGGGACAGCTCCTTCACCCCTCCACTTT	CAWSVPGTAPSPLHF
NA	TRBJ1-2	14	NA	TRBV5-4	TGTGCCAGCAGCTCCGGGCGGACACCCTATGGCTACACCTTC	CASSSGRTPYGYTF
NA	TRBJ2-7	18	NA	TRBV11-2	TGTGCCAGCAGCTCCTTAATCTCTAGCCCTATCGCAGTCTACGAGCAGTACTTC	CASSSLISSPIAVYEQYF
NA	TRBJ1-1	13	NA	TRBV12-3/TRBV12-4	TGTGCCAGCACTGAACAGCTGAACACTGAAGCTTTCTTT	CASTEQLNTEAFF
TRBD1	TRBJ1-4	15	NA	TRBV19	TGTGCCAGTAGTATATACAGGGGGCGCGGTGAAAAACTGTTTTTT	CASSIYRGRGEKLFF
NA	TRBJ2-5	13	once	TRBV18	TGTGCCAGCTCAATAGGTGGGCGAGAGACCCAGTACTTC	CASSIGGRETQYF
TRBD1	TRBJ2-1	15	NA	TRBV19	TGTGCCAGTAGTACAGGACAGGGCCCCTACAATGAGCAGTTCTTC	CASSTGQGPYNEQFF
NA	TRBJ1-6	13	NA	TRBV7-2	TGTGCCAGCAGCTTAGAAAGAGCTTCACCCCTCCACTTT	CASSLERASPLHF
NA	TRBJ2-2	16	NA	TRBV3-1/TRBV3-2	TGTGCCAGCAGCCCCCTTACGGGGATTTACACCGGGGAGCTGTTTTTT	CASSPLTGIYTGELFF
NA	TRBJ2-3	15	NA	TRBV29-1	TGCAGCGTTGTGGGAGGCTCTAAGGCGGCAGATACGCAGTATTTT	CSVVGGSKAADTQYF
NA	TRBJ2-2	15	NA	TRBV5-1	TGCGCCAGCAGCTTCTGGGGCGGGGACACCGGGGAGCTGTTTTTT	CASSFWGGDTGELFF
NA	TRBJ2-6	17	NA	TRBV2	TGTGCCAGCAGTGAAGCTACAGGCTTGGCTGGGGCCAACGTCCTGACTTTC	CASSEATGLAGANVLTF
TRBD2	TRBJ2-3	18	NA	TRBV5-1	TGCGCCAGCAGCTTGGAAGGGACTAGCGGGAGGGCAATAGATACGCAGTATTTT	CASSLEGTSGRAIDTQYF
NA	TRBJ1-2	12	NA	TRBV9	TGTGCCAGCAGCGTAATAGGGGGTGGCTACACCTTC	CASSVIGGGYTF
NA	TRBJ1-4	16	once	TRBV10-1	TGCGCCAGCAGTGAGAATGGTGGCAGGGGCGTTGAAAAACTGTTTTTT	CASSENGGRGVEKLFF
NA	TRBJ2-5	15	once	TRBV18	TGTGCCAGCTCACCATCTGCCAGGGCTGAAGAGACCCAGTACTTC	CASSPSARAEETQYF
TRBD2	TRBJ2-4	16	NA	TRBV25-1	TGTGCCAGCAGTGAAGGGGGGGGTCTCGCCAAAAACATTCAGTACTTC	CASSEGGGLAKNIQYF
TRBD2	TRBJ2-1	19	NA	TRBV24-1	TGTGCCACCAGTGATTGGGAACGGACTAGCGGGATCACCCCGGGAGAGCAGTTCTTC	CATSDWERTSGITPGEQFF
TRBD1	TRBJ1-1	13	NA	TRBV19	TGTGCCAGTAGCCTACAGGGGTCAGGTGAAGCTTTCTTT	CASSLQGSGEAFF
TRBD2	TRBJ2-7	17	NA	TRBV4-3	TGCGCCAGCAGCCAAGATGGAACGGGCGGGAGTGTCTACGAGCAGTACTTC	CASSQDGTGGSVYEQYF
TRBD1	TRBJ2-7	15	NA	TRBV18	TGTGCCAGCTCACCGGACAGGGCGATACCCTACGAGCAGTACTTC	CASSPDRAIPYEQYF
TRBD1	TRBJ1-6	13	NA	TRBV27	TGTGCCAGCAGTAGGACAGGTTGGTCACCCCTCCACTTT	CASSRTGWSPLHF
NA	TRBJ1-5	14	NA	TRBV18	TGTGCCAGCTCACCCGAGTTACTTGATCAGCCCCAGCATTTT	CASSPELLDQPQHF
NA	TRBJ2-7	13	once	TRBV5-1	TGCGCCAGCAGCTGTACGAGATGCTACGAGCAGTACTTC	CASSCTRCYEQYF
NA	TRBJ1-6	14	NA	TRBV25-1	TGTGCCAGCAGAGGGGACACAAATAATTCACCCCTCCACTTT	CASRGDTNNSPLHF
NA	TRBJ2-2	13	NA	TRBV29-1	TGCAGCGTTGAACCAAAGAACACCGGGGAGCTGTTTTTT	CSVEPKNTGELFF
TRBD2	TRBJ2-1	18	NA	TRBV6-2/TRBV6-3	TGTGCCAGCAGTCGGACATCGACTAGCGTAACCTCCTACAATGAGCAGTTCTTC	CASSRTSTSVTSYNEQFF
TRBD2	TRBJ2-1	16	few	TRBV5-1	TGCGCCAGCCTAGATAGGACTAGCGGGGGGTACAATGAGCAGTTCTTC	CASLDRTSGGYNEQFF